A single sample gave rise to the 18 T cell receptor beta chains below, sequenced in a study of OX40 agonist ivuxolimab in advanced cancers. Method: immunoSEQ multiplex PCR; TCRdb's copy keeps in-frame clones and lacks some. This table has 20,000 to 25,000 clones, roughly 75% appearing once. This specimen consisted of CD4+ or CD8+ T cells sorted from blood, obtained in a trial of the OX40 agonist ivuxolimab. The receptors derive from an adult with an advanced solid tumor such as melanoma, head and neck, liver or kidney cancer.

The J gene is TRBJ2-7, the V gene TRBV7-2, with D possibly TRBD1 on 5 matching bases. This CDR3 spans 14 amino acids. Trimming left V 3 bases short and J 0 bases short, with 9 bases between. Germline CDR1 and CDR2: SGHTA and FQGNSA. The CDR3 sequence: CASSLGRNSYEQYF. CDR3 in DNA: TGTGCCAGCAGCTTGGGGCGCAACTCCTACGAGCAGTACTTC.

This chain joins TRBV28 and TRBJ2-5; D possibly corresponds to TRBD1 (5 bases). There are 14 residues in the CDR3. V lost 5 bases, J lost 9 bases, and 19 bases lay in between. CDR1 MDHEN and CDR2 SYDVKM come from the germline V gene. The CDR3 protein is CASSIKGLDWAQYF. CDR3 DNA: TGTGCCAGCAGTATCAAGGGGCTCGACTGGGCCCAGTACTTC.

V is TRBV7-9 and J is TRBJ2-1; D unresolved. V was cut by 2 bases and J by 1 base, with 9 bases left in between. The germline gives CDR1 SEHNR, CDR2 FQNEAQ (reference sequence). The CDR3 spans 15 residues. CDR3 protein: CASSLRGDSYNEQFF. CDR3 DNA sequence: TGTGCCAGCAGCTTACGCGGTGATTCCTACAATGAGCAGTTCTTC.

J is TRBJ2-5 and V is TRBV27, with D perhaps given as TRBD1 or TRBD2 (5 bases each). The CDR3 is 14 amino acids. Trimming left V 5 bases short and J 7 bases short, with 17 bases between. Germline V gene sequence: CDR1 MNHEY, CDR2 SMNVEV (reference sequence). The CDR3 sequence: CASSHPGAGGTQYF. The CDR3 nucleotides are TGTGCCAGCAGTCACCCCGGGGCCGGAGGGACCCAGTACTTC.

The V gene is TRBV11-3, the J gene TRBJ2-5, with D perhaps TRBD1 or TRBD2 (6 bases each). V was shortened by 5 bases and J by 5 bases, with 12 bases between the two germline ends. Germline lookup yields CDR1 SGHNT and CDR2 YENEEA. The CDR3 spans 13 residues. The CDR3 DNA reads TGTGCCAGCAGCAGACAGGAGGGTGAGACCCAGTACTTC. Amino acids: CASSRQEGETQYF.

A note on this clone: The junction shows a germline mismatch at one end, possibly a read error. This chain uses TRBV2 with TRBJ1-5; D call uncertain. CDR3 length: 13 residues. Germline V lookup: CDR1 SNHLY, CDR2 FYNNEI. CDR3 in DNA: TGTGCCAGCAGTGTCGAGAGCAGTCAGCCCCAGCATTTT. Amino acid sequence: CASSVESSQPQHF.

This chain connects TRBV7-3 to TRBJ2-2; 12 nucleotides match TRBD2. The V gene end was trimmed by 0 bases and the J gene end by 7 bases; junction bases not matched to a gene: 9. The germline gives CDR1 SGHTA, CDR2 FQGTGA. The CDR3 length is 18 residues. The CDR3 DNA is TGTGCCAGCAGCTTAACAAGCCTAGCGGGAGGGCCTAACGGGGAGCTGTTTTTT. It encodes CASSLTSLAGGPNGELFF.

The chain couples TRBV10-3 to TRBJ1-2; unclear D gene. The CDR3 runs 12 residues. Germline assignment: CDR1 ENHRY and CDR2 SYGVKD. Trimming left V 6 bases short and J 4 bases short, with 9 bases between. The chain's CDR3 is CAIRGRTYGYTF. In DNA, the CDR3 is TGTGCCATCAGAGGACGGACCTATGGCTACACCTTC.

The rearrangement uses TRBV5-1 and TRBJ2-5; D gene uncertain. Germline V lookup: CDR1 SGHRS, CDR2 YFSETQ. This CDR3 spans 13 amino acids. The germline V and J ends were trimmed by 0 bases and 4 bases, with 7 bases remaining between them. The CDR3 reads CASSLGVTETQYF. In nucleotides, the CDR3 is TGCGCCAGCAGCTTGGGGGTTACAGAGACCCAGTACTTC.

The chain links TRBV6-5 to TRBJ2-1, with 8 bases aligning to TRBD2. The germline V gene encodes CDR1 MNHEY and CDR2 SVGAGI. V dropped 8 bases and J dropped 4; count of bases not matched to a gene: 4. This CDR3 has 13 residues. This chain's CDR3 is CASHREGYNEQFF. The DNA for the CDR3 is TGTGCCAGCCACCGGGAGGGATACAATGAGCAGTTCTTC.

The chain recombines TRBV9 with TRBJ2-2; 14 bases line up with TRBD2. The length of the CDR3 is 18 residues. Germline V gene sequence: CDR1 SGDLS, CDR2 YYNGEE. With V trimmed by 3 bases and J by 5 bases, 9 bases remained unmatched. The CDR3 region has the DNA TGTGCCAGCAGCGGTGGGACTAGCGGGGGCCTCAGTACCGGGGAGCTGTTTTTT. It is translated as CASSGGTSGGLSTGELFF.

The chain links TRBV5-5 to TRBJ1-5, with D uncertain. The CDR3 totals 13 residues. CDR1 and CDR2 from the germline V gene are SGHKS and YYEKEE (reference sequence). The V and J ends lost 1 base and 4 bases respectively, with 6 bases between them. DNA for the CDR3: TGTGCCAGCAGCTTGCACGGGAATCAGCCCCAGCATTTT. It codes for CASSLHGNQPQHF.

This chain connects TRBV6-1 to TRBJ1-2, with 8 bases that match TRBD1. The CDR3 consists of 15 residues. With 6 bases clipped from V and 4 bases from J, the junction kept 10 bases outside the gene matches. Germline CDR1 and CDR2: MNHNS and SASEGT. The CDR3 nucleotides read TGTGCCAGCAGGGCTTCGACAGGGGCCATCTATGGCTACACCTTC. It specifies CASRASTGAIYGYTF.

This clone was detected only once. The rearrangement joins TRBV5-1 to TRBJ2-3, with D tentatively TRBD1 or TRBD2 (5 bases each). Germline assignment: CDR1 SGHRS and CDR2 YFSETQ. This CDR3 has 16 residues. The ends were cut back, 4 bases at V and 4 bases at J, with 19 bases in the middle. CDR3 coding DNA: TGCGCCAGCAGCACCGGGACGTCCGGTGGTGCAGATACGCAGTATTTT. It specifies CASSTGTSGGADTQYF.

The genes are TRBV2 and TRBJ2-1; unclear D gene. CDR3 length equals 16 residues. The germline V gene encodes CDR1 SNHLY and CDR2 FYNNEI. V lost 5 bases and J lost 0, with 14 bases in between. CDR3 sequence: CASSISIPSSYNEQFF. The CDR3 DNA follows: TGTGCCAGCAGTATTTCGATTCCGAGCTCCTACAATGAGCAGTTCTTC. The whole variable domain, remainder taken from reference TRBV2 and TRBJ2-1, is EPEVTQTPSHQVTQMGQEVILRCVPISNHLYFYWYRQILGQKVEFLVSFYNNEISEKSEIFDDQFSVERPDGSNFTLKIRSTKLEDSAMYFCASSISIPSSYNEQFFGPGTRLTVL.

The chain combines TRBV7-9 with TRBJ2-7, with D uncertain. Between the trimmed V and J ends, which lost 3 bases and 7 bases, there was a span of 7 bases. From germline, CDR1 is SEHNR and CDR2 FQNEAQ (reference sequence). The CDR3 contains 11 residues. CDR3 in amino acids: CASSFTLEQYF. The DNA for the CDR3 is TGTGCCAGCAGCTTTACGCTGGAGCAGTACTTC.

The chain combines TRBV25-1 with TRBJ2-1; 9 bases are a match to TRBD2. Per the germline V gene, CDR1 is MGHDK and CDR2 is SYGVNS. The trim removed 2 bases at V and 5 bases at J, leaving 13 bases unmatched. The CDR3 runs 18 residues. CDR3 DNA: TGTGCCAGCAGTGAAATTTGGTGGGATAGCGGGAGCCACAATGAGCAGTTCTTC. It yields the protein CASSEIWWDSGSHNEQFF.

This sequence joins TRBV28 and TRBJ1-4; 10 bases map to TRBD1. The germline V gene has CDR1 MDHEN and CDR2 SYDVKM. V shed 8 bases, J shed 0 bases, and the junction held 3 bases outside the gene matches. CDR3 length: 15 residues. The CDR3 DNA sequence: TGTGCCAGCCGGGACAGGGGTGCAACTAATGAAAAACTGTTTTTT. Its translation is CASRDRGATNEKLFF.